Listed below are T cell receptor beta chains from one sample, sequenced in a study of regulatory T cells in long-lasting Graves disease. MiXCR, run by TCRdb on the multiplex PCR reads, gives a single entry per CDR3 protein. Of about 460,000 distinct CDR3 sequences in the sample, less than 25% are singletons; the top ten hold under 15%. The material sequenced was peripheral blood mononuclear cells (PBMCs), taken when the disease was refractory, from a patient treated with antithyroid drugs. The source of these receptors is a female donor with Graves disease. The CDR3 runs from the conserved cysteine through the conserved F or W. D genes are given only for firm matches. Part of the rows lack a size; the others show once, few, many or a class for expanded clones.

J | V | size | D | DNA | CDR3
TRBJ2-4 | TRBV28 | NA | TRBD2 | TGTGCCAGCAGGCCTGGACTAGCGGAAAACATTCAGTACTTC | CASRPGLAENIQYF
TRBJ1-5 | TRBV2 | many | NA | TGTGCCAGCAGTGGCTTGGGAGGCACAAATAGCAATCAGCCCCAGCATTTT | CASSGLGGTNSNQPQHF
TRBJ2-7 | TRBV4-1 | NA | NA | TGCGCCAGCAGCCAAGATCTTGAGAGGGGCATCGGGAGGCAGTACTTC | CASSQDLERGIGRQYF
TRBJ1-5 | TRBV28 | many | TRBD1 | TGTGCCAGCAGTTTGATAGGGGGCGTCCAGCCCCAGCATTTT | CASSLIGGVQPQHF
TRBJ1-5 | TRBV7-2 | many | TRBD1 | TGTGCCAGCAGCTTTTTAGGGGGCGGCAATCAGCCCCAGCATTTT | CASSFLGGGNQPQHF
TRBJ2-7 | TRBV5-1 | NA | NA | TGCGCCAGCAGCTTCTCGACTGGCTACGAGCAGTACTTC | CASSFSTGYEQYF
TRBJ1-6 | TRBV3-1 | few | TRBD1 | TGTGCCAGCAGCCAAGGGGGAACAGGGGATTCACCCCTCCACTTT | CASSQGGTGDSPLHF
TRBJ2-1 | TRBV20-1 | NA | TRBD1 | TGCAGTGTTCCGACAGGGGAAGGGTACAATGAGCAGTTCTTC | CSVPTGEGYNEQFF
TRBJ2-2 | TRBV7-2 | NA | TRBD1 | TGTGCCAGCAGCTTAAACAGGGGCGCGAACACCGGGGAGCTGTTTTTT | CASSLNRGANTGELFF
TRBJ2-4 | TRBV28 | many | NA | TGTGCCAGCAGTAGCGAGGGGAGCATTCAGTACTTC | CASSSEGSIQYF
TRBJ1-2 | TRBV19 | few | TRBD1 | TGTGCCAGTAGGACAGGGGTTTACTATGGCTACACCTTC | CASRTGVYYGYTF
TRBJ1-1 | TRBV27 | NA | NA | TGTGCCAGCAGTTTAGGATCGGCCTCTGAAGCTTTCTTT | CASSLGSASEAFF
TRBJ1-1 | TRBV28 | many | TRBD1 | TGTGCCAGCAGACCCTACAGGGGGCTCTTGAACACTGAAGCTTTCTTT | CASRPYRGLLNTEAFF
TRBJ2-1 | TRBV6-1 | few | TRBD1 | TGTGCCAGCAGGTTGACAGGGCAAACCTACAATGAGCAGTTCTTC | CASRLTGQTYNEQFF
TRBJ2-7 | TRBV19 | NA | TRBD2 | TGTGCCAGTAGTATCGGCGCGGGAGGGCCTAGCGAGCAGTACTTC | CASSIGAGGPSEQYF
TRBJ2-7 | TRBV7-9 | once | NA | TGTGCCAGCAGCTTAGTATCAGAGAGGCACGAGCAGTACTTC | CASSLVSERHEQYF
TRBJ2-7 | TRBV28 | many | TRBD2 | TGTGCCAGCAGATACCGGACTAGCGGGAGAAGACCCTACGAGCAGTACTTC | CASRYRTSGRRPYEQYF